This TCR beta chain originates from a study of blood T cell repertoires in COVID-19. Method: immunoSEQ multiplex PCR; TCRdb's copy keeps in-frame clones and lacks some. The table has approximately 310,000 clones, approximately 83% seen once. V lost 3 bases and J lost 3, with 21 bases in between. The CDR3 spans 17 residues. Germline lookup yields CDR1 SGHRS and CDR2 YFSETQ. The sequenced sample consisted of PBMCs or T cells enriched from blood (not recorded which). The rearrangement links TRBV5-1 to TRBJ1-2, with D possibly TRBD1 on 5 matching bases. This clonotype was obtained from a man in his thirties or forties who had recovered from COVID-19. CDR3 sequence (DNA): TGCGCCAGCAGCTACCCTCTTGGGGGGATTGGACACTATGGCTACACCTTC. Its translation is CASSYPLGGIGHYGYTF.